This paragraph reports one TCR beta chain. Per germline, CDR1 LGHDT and CDR2 YNNKEL (reference sequence). This CDR3 contains 15 residues. V lost 4 bases and J lost 3; bases outside the gene matches: 5. This entry comes from a study of blood T cell repertoires in COVID-19. TCRdb's table, derived via immunoSEQ multiplex PCR, lists solely in-frame clones and lacks some. This sample has around 99,000 clones; around 90% occur once, and the top ten carry 4.5% to 6%. This sequence originates from a man aged 40-55 years with active or convalescent COVID-19. Material: peripheral blood. V usage is TRBV3-1 (or the pseudogene TRBV3-2) and J usage is TRBJ2-7, with TRBD2 matching over 11 bases. The CDR3 sequence is CASSPLAGGYYEQYF. In DNA, the CDR3 is TGTGCCAGCAGCCCCTTAGCGGGAGGGTACTACGAGCAGTACTTC.